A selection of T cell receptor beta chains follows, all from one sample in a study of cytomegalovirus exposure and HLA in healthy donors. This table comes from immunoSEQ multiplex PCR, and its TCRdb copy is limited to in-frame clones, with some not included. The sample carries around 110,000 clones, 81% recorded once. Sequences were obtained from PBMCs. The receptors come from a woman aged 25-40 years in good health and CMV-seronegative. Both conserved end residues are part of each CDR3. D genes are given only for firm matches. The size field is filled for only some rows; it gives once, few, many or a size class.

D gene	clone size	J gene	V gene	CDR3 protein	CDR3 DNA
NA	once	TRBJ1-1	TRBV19	CASSIDSTGNTEAFF	TGTGCCAGTAGTATAGACTCGACAGGAAACACTGAAGCTTTCTTT
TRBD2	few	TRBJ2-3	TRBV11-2	CASSQGRGTDTQYF	TGTGCCAGCAGCCAAGGGAGGGGCACAGATACGCAGTATTTT
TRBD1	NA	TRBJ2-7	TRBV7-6	CASSLEPGQGPGEQYF	TGTGCCAGCAGCTTAGAGCCGGGACAGGGACCAGGCGAGCAGTACTTC
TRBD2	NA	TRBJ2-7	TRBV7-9	CASSPVTSGNYEQYF	TGTGCCAGCAGCCCCGTGACTAGCGGGAATTACGAGCAGTACTTC
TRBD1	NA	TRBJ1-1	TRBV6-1	CASSEARTGLNTEAFF	TGTGCCAGCAGTGAAGCCAGGACAGGCTTGAACACTGAAGCTTTCTTT
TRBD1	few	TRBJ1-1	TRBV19	CASSIFGADREGEAFF	TGTGCCAGTAGTATATTTGGGGCGGACAGGGAGGGTGAAGCTTTCTTT
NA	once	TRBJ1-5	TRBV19	CASSTTGNQPQHF	TGTGCCAGTAGTACTACAGGGAATCAGCCCCAGCATTTT
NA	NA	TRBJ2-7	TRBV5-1	CASSRGGDASPYEQYF	TGCGCCAGCAGTCGGGGCGGGGATGCCTCCCCCTACGAGCAGTACTTC
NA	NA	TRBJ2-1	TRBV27	CASSLLGRENEQFF	TGTGCCAGCAGTTTATTGGGCAGAGAAAATGAGCAGTTCTTC
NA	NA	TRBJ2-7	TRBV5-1	CASSLYPSGEWEQYF	TGCGCCAGCAGCTTGTATCCGTCGGGGGAGTGGGAGCAGTACTTC
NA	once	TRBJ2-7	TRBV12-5	CASAPEGREQYF	TGTGCTAGTGCCCCCGAGGGTCGCGAGCAGTACTTC
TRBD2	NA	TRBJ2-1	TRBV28	CASLSGRYNEQFF	TGTGCCAGCCTTAGCGGGAGGTACAATGAGCAGTTCTTC
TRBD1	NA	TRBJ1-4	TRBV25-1	CASGDRGLEKLFF	TGTGCCAGCGGGGACAGGGGGCTTGAAAAACTGTTTTTT
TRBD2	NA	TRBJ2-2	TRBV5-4	CASSLASGIHTGELFF	TGTGCCAGCAGCTTGGCTAGCGGGATACACACCGGGGAGCTGTTTTTT
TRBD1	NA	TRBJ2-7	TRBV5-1	CASSRDRGHEQYF	TGCGCCAGCAGCCGGGACAGGGGGCACGAGCAGTACTTC
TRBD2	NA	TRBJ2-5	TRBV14	CASSLIAGAFQETQYF	TGTGCCAGCAGCCTGATAGCGGGGGCCTTCCAAGAGACCCAGTACTTC
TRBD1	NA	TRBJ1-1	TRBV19	CASSGTGVSEAFF	TGTGCCAGCTCGGGGACAGGGGTCTCTGAAGCTTTCTTT
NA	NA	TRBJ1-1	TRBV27	CASSLSVNTEAFF	TGTGCCAGCAGTTTAAGCGTGAACACTGAAGCTTTCTTT
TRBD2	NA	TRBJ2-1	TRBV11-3	CASSTGLAYNEQFF	TGTGCCAGCAGCACGGGACTAGCGTACAATGAGCAGTTCTTC
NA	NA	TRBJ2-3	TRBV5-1	CASSLAHGSTDTQYF	TGCGCCAGCAGCTTGGCGCACGGTAGCACAGATACGCAGTATTTT
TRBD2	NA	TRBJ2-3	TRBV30	CAWRRRGGVDTQYF	TGTGCCTGGAGGCGAAGGGGAGGGGTGGATACGCAGTATTTT
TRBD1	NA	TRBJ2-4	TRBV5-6	CASGRTGGVRLAKNIQYF	TGTGCCAGCGGGCGGACAGGGGGCGTTCGGCTAGCCAAAAACATTCAGTACTTC
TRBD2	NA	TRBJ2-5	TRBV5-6	CASSLGLAGGLRETQYF	TGTGCCAGCAGCTTGGGATTAGCGGGAGGTCTAAGGGAGACCCAGTACTTC
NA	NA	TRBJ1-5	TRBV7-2	CASSLERRARRGSNQPQHF	TGTGCCAGCAGCTTAGAACGGCGGGCCAGGCGGGGGAGCAATCAGCCCCAGCATTTT
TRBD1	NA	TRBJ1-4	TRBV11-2	CASSLAIRGTADEKLFF	TGTGCCAGCAGCTTGGCCATTAGGGGGACAGCCGATGAAAAACTGTTTTTT
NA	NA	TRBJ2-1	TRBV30	CAWSVSRYNEQFF	TGTGCCTGGAGTGTATCTAGATACAATGAGCAGTTCTTC
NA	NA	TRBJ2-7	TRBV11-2	CASSLVLLSPRLYEQYF	TGTGCCAGCAGCTTAGTCTTGCTGTCTCCCCGCCTATACGAGCAGTACTTC
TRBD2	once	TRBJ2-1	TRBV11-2	CASSLVAGGRTNEQFF	TGTGCCAGCAGCTTAGTTGCGGGAGGGAGAACGAATGAGCAGTTCTTC
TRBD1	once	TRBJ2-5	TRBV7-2	CASSGGQFQETQYF	TGTGCCAGCAGCGGGGGACAGTTCCAAGAGACCCAGTACTTC
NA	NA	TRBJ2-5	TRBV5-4	CASSWGAPKETQYF	TGTGCCAGCAGCTGGGGAGCTCCCAAAGAGACCCAGTACTTC
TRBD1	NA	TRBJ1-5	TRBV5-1	CASSWDSPDQPQHF	TGCGCCAGCAGCTGGGACAGTCCCGATCAGCCCCAGCATTTT
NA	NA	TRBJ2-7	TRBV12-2	CASRLGLGALGEQYF	TGTGCAAGTCGCTTAGGTCTAGGGGCCTTGGGCGAGCAGTACTTC
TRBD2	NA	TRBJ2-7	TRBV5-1	CASSLGLAGSYEQYF	TGCGCCAGCAGCTTGGGACTAGCGGGGTCCTACGAGCAGTACTTC
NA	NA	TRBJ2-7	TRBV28	CASSLNPRTYEQYF	TGTGCCAGCAGTTTAAACCCTAGAACTTACGAGCAGTACTTC
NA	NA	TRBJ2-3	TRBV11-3	CASSRDPTDTQYF	TGTGCCAGCAGCCGGGATCCCACAGATACGCAGTATTTT